One sample yielded the 25 T cell receptor beta chains listed below, sequenced in a study of shared clonotypes between healthy human individuals. The naive CD8 subset, CD45RO-negative cells positively selected for CCR7, excluded terminally differentiated effector memory CD45RA+ cells. Profiling relied on immunoSEQ multiplex PCR, and the TCRdb table lists in-frame clones only, not all of them. Of about 580,000 clones listed, roughly 98% are singletons. The sample taken for sequencing was naive CD8+ T cells sorted from blood. These TCRs come from a man aged 25 to 45 in good health.

This chain joins TRBV21-1 and TRBJ2-3; the D call of TRBD1 is as the table states it, not checked on the DNA. TRBV21-1 counts as a pseudogene. This CDR3 has 12 residues. The CDR3 sequence is CASSKGADTQYF. In nucleotides, the CDR3 is TGTGCCAGCAGCAAAGGGGCCGATACGCAGTATTTT.

The chain employs TRBV5-4 and TRBJ2-1; 7 positions agree with TRBD1. V shed 2 bases and J 6 bases; nucleotides not matched to a gene: 2. This CDR3 spans 13 amino acids. The germline V gene encodes CDR1 SGHNT and CDR2 YYREEE (reference sequence). The CDR3 protein is CASSFSGGNEQFF. CDR3 sequence (DNA): TGTGCCAGCAGCTTTTCAGGGGGCAATGAGCAGTTCTTC.

V usage is TRBV19 and J usage is TRBJ1-1; weak D call: TRBD1 (5 bases). Germline V gives CDR1 LNHDA, CDR2 SQIVND (reference sequence). CDR3 size: 14 residues. V was pared by 6 bases and J by 1 base, with 12 bases between. The CDR3 reads CASSWGGGNTEAFF. The CDR3 DNA is TGTGCCAGTAGCTGGGGGGGAGGGAACACTGAAGCTTTCTTT.

The V call is TRBV4-1, the J call TRBJ2-7; no clear D. V was shortened by 3 bases and J by 2 bases, with 11 bases between the two germline ends. The CDR3 runs to 14 residues. Germline CDR1 reads MGHRA; CDR2 reads YSYEKL. CDR3 DNA: TGCGCCAGCAGCCAGACCACAAGTACCTACGAGCAGTACTTC. As protein: CASSQTTSTYEQYF.

DNA for the CDR3: TGTGCCAGCAGTGAATGGTGGACAGGGTACGAGCAGTACTTC. It specifies CASSEWWTGYEQYF. This chain joins TRBV6-1 and TRBJ2-7, with TRBD1 matching over 8 bases. CDR1 MNHNS and CDR2 SASEGT come from the germline V gene. V shed 2 bases and J 4 bases; nucleotides not matched to a gene: 4. The CDR3 is 14 residues long.

The chain combines TRBV7-9 with TRBJ1-3, with D tentatively TRBD1 (6 bases). There are 16 residues in the CDR3. Germline assignment: CDR1 SEHNR and CDR2 FQNEAQ (reference sequence). Trimming removed 6 bases at V and 1 base at J, with 16 bases between. The CDR3 loop is CASRLSQGTSGNTIYF. As DNA, the CDR3 is TGTGCCAGCAGACTATCGCAGGGGACTTCTGGAAACACCATATATTTT.

The CDR3 is CASSWPGQGSEQYF. The CDR3 nucleotides read TGTGCCAGCAGTTGGCCGGGACAGGGCTCCGAGCAGTACTTC. The V call is TRBV6-5, the J call TRBJ2-7, with 9 positions matching TRBD1. In germline, CDR1 is MNHEY, CDR2 SVGAGI. This CDR3 is built from 14 residues. Trimming removed 4 bases from V and 6 bases from J; junction bases left unmatched: 7.

V usage is TRBV6-5 and J usage is TRBJ1-5; D not resolved. CDR3 size: 14 residues. Germline CDR1 and CDR2: MNHEY and SVGAGI. The V gene lost 6 bases and the J gene lost 0 bases, with 9 bases spanning the gap. For the CDR3, the DNA is TGTGCCAGCAGACCAGCTTATAGCAATCAGCCCCAGCATTTT. Translation gives CASRPAYSNQPQHF.

This clone was seen only once. This rearrangement joins TRBV6-1 to TRBJ2-1; no clear D gene. Germline V CDR1 and CDR2: MNHNS, SASEGT. Trimming pared 2 bases from V and 7 bases from J, leaving 12 bases between. CDR3 length equals 14 residues. CDR3 residues: CASSEFGDDNEQFF. The CDR3 DNA sequence: TGTGCCAGCAGTGAATTTGGCGACGATAATGAGCAGTTCTTC.

This chain links TRBV5-5 with TRBJ1-1; a possible D gene is TRBD1 (5 bases). Trimming removed 3 bases at V and 5 bases at J, with 8 bases between. Germline V gives CDR1 SGHKS, CDR2 YYEKEE (reference sequence). The CDR3 contains 12 residues. The CDR3 sequence: CASSSGGTEAFF. Written as DNA, the CDR3 is TGTGCCAGCAGCTCGGGGGGAACTGAAGCTTTCTTT.

This sequence joins TRBV10-1 and TRBJ2-7; possible D gene TRBD1, 6 bases. CDR3 size: 14 residues. With 6 bases removed from V and 3 bases from J, the gap between germline ends came to 15 bases. Germline lookup yields CDR1 WNHNN and CDR2 SYGVQD (reference sequence). The CDR3 coding sequence is TGCGCCAGCAGCCTTCACAGGGACGACTACGAGCAGTACTTC. As protein: CASSLHRDDYEQYF.

The V and J genes are TRBV15 and TRBJ2-2; D is tentatively TRBD1 or TRBD2 (5 bases each). The CDR3 length is 16 residues. Germline-derived CDR1 and CDR2 are LNHNV and YYDKDF (reference sequence). V was clipped by 0 bases and J by 6 bases, with 14 bases between them. CDR3 nucleotide sequence: TGTGCCACCAGCAGAGAGTCGGTGGGGCGGGCCGGGGAGCTGTTTTTT. This encodes CATSRESVGRAGELFF.

The chain joins TRBV27 to TRBJ1-5, with D hard to call. Germline CDR1 MNHEY, CDR2 SMNVEV (reference sequence). The CDR3 consists of 14 residues. The V and J ends lost 3 bases and 6 bases respectively, with 12 bases between them. CDR3 region: CASSFLGDTQPQHF. The CDR3 DNA is TGTGCCAGCAGTTTTCTAGGTGATACTCAGCCCCAGCATTTT.

This rearrangement joins TRBV7-9 to TRBJ2-7; D may match TRBD1 or TRBD2 (6 bases each). The CDR3 loop spans 17 amino acids. Germline lookup yields CDR1 SEHNR and CDR2 FQNEAQ (reference sequence). Trimming shortened V by 2 bases and J by 0 bases, and 17 bases separated the two germline ends. The CDR3 is CASSLTVLGGNSYEQYF. CDR3 DNA sequence: TGTGCCAGCAGCTTAACGGTTCTGGGGGGCAACTCCTACGAGCAGTACTTC. Supplemented by reference TRBV7-9 and TRBJ2-7, the full variable domain reads DTGVSQNPRHKITKRGQNVTFRCDPISEHNRLYWYRQTLGQGPEFLTYFQNEAQLEKSRLLSDRFSAERPKGSFSTLEIQRTEQGDSAMYLCASSLTVLGGNSYEQYFGPGTRLTVT.

V is TRBV7-9 and J is TRBJ2-2; D gene unclear. Germline CDR1 SEHNR, CDR2 FQNEAQ (reference sequence). This CDR3 comprises 14 residues. Trimming removed 1 base at V and 6 bases at J, with 9 bases between. CDR3 sequence reads: CASSLVLGAGELFF. The DNA for the CDR3 is TGTGCCAGCAGCTTAGTGCTGGGTGCCGGGGAGCTGTTTTTT.

The chain recombines TRBV5-6 with TRBJ2-3, with D uncertain. V lost 1 base to trimming and J lost 7 bases, with 10 bases between them. The V gene's germline CDR1 is SGHDT and CDR2 YYEEEE. The CDR3 loop spans 13 amino acids. The CDR3 bases are TGTGCCAGCAGCTTGTGGCCTCGATATACGCAGTATTTT. It yields the protein CASSLWPRYTQYF.

The chain joins TRBV6-4 to TRBJ2-1, with D perhaps being TRBD1 or TRBD2 (5 bases each). From germline, CDR1 is MRHNA and CDR2 SNTAGT. V lost 0 bases, J lost 12 bases, and 12 bases lay in between. The CDR3 loop spans 13 amino acids. CDR3 nucleotide sequence: TGTGCCAGCAGTGACTCGATCCTGGGACGGCAGTTCTTC. Translated, it gives CASSDSILGRQFF.

In this sample, this clone turned up once. V usage is TRBV30 and J usage is TRBJ2-1; no definite D call. From germline, CDR1 is GTSNPN and CDR2 SVGIG (reference sequence). V gave up 0 bases and J gave up 7 bases, with 7 bases separating them. The CDR3 sequence is 12 residues long. This CDR3 reads CAWSVQGNEQFF. The CDR3 DNA reads TGTGCCTGGAGTGTACAAGGAAATGAGCAGTTCTTC.

The chain employs TRBV11-2 and TRBJ2-1; 12 positions match TRBD2. This CDR3 has 18 amino acids. Germline trimming cut 3 bases from V and 1 base from J; bases unmatched to any gene: 7. CDR1 SGHAT and CDR2 FQNNGV come from the germline V gene. The CDR3 DNA sequence: TGTGCCAGCAGCTTCGCTCTAGCGGGAGGGCCGTCCTACAATGAGCAGTTCTTC. This codes for CASSFALAGGPSYNEQFF.

The chain uses TRBV5-4 and TRBJ2-2, with D hard to call. Germline CDR1 reads SGHNT; CDR2 reads YYREEE (reference sequence). The germline V and J ends were trimmed by 6 bases and 1 base, with 1 base remaining between them. The CDR3 runs to 11 residues. For the CDR3, the DNA is TGTGCCAGCATGAACACCGGGGAGCTGTTTTTT. Translation: CASMNTGELFF. The whole variable domain, filled in from reference TRBV5-4 and TRBJ2-2, reads ETGVTQSPTHLIKTRGQQVTLRCSSQSGHNTVSWYQQALGQGPQFIFQYYREEENGRGNFPPRFSGLQFPNYSSELNVNALELDDSALYLCASMNTGELFFGEGSRLTVL.

The chain has TRBV29-1 and TRBJ2-7; D possibly matches TRBD1 or TRBD2 (5 bases each). Germline CDR1 SQVTM, CDR2 ANQGSEA. V was shortened by 2 bases and J by 2 bases, with 13 bases between the two germline ends. The length of the CDR3 is 14 residues. The CDR3, as DNA: TGCAGCGTTGAAAGTGAAGGGGAGACCTACGAGCAGTACTTC. It encodes CSVESEGETYEQYF.

The rearrangement joins TRBV9 to TRBJ1-2; 10 nucleotides match TRBD1. V shed 3 bases, J shed 0 bases, and the junction held 8 bases outside the gene matches. The CDR3 has 17 residues. Germline V lookup: CDR1 SGDLS, CDR2 YYNGEE. The chain's CDR3 is CASSAGTGEEANYGYTF. The CDR3 coding sequence is TGTGCCAGCAGCGCGGGGACAGGGGAGGAAGCTAACTATGGCTACACCTTC.

J is TRBJ2-5 and V is TRBV27; D is uncertain. The germline CDR1 and CDR2 sequences are MNHEY and SMNVEV (reference sequence). The V end was cut by 1 base, the J end by 4 bases, with 10 bases between. This CDR3 is 14 amino acids long. CDR3 loop: CASSLLGTGETQYF. CDR3 coding DNA: TGTGCCAGCAGTTTATTGGGAACCGGAGAGACCCAGTACTTC.

The chain combines TRBV7-9 with TRBJ2-7; D not certain. Trimming took off 5 bases at V and 4 bases at J, with 18 bases between the two ends. This CDR3 has 15 residues. Per the germline V gene, CDR1 is SEHNR and CDR2 is FQNEAQ (reference sequence). This CDR3 reads CASSKTDGIRYEQYF. The CDR3 DNA sequence: TGTGCCAGCAGCAAAACGGACGGAATACGGTACGAGCAGTACTTC.

The V and J genes are TRBV4-2 and TRBJ2-7; no clear D. V was cut by 3 bases and J by 0 bases, with 12 bases left in between. The CDR3 runs 15 residues. Per germline, CDR1 LGHNA and CDR2 YNFKEQ. CDR3 loop: CASSQLTGPSYEQYF. CDR3 coding DNA: TGTGCCAGCAGCCAGCTTACCGGACCCTCCTACGAGCAGTACTTC.